This passage covers 18 T cell receptor beta chains from one sample sequenced in a study of blood T cell repertoires in COVID-19. Here immunoSEQ multiplex PCR was the method, and the copy in TCRdb shows in-frame clones only, minus some. The profile shows nearly 100,000 clones, roughly 90% of them singletons. The sample was peripheral blood. All receptors derive from a man older than 75 with acute or convalescent COVID-19.

This clone has a handful of counts. The chain is built from TRBV19 and TRBJ1-6, with D perhaps TRBD1 (6 bases). The V gene lost 3 bases and the J gene lost 7 bases, with 13 bases spanning the gap. The germline V gene has CDR1 LNHDA and CDR2 SQIVND (reference sequence). The CDR3 sequence is 15 residues long. The DNA for the CDR3 is TGTGCCAGTAGTATGTACAGGGAATCGAATTCACCCCTCCACTTT. Its protein product is CASSMYRESNSPLHF.

V is TRBV29-1 and J is TRBJ1-2; D is possibly TRBD1 (5 bases). V lost 6 bases to trimming and J lost 6 bases, with 11 bases between them. Germline CDR1 reads SQVTM; CDR2 reads ANQGSEA. The CDR3 is 11 amino acids. The CDR3 DNA reads as TGCAGCGTGCTCATGGGGCATGGCTACACCTTC. Protein sequence: CSVLMGHGYTF.

Points on this clone: It is unclear where the CDR3 begins or ends on the DNA, so no DNA is shown, and the CDR3 is as TCRdb lists it. The chain employs TRBV12-1 and TRBJ2-1; TRBD2 reflects the table's D call only, with no check against the DNA. TRBV12-1 is a pseudogene segment. The CDR3 has 19 residues if both end residues are counted. The CDR3 sequence is CASSFAPGTSGPSYNEQFF.

This rearrangement joins TRBV5-3 to TRBJ2-3; 13 nucleotides agree with TRBD2. TRBV5-3 is annotated as an ORF whose role is uncertain. The CDR3 spans 16 residues. V was clipped by 1 base and J by 4 bases; unmatched bases: 3. Here the CDR3 DNA reads TGTGCCAGAAGCTTGACTAGCGGGAGGGCCGCAGATACGCAGTATTTT. It specifies CARSLTSGRAADTQYF.

The J gene is TRBJ2-6, the V gene TRBV5-1; D not certain. The CDR3 is made up of 15 amino acids. The V end lost 1 base, the J end lost 0 bases, and 5 bases lay between the germline ends. CDR1 is SGHRS, CDR2 YFSETQ, per germline. The CDR3 DNA follows: TGCGCCAGCAGCTTGCCCAGCTCTGGGGCCAACGTCCTGACTTTC. This codes for CASSLPSSGANVLTF.

This rearrangement joins TRBV3-1 (or the pseudogene TRBV3-2) to TRBJ2-7; D might be TRBD2 (5 bases). The CDR3 spans 16 residues. Germline CDR1 is LGHDT and CDR2 is YNNKEL (reference sequence). Deletions cut 1 base from V and 2 bases from J, with 15 bases between. The CDR3 DNA reads TGTGCCAGCAGCCAAGTAGGCCTAGCCTTAACCTACGAGCAGTACTTC. Translating gives CASSQVGLALTYEQYF.

J is TRBJ2-7 and V is TRBV6-5; maybe TRBD2 (7 bases). Trimming pared 6 bases from V and 2 bases from J, leaving 17 bases between. This CDR3 has 15 residues. Germline V gene lookup returns CDR1 MNHEY and CDR2 SVGAGI. In nucleotides, the CDR3 is TGTGCCAGCAGCCCCCCGGGGGGCGGAACCTACGAGCAGTACTTC. It codes for CASSPPGGGTYEQYF.

V usage is TRBV11-2 and J usage is TRBJ2-3; 7 bases fit TRBD2. This CDR3 contains 16 residues. J was trimmed by 4 bases and V by 3 bases; bases with no gene match: 10. Germline CDR1 reads SGHAT; CDR2 reads FQNNGV. The CDR3 coding sequence is TGTGCCAGCAGCTTCCTCGGGGGGAGGGCCTCAGATACGCAGTATTTT. The encoded protein is CASSFLGGRASDTQYF. The full variable domain, its missing parts supplied by reference TRBV11-2 and TRBJ2-3, is EAGVAQSPRYKIIEKRQSVAFWCNPISGHATLYWYQQILGQGPKLLIQFQNNGVVDDSQLPKDRFSAERLKGVDSTLKIQPAKLEDSAVYLCASSFLGGRASDTQYFGPGTRLTVL.

This chain joins TRBV3-1 (or the pseudogene TRBV3-2) and TRBJ1-5; D is undetermined. Germline V gene lookup returns CDR1 LGHDT and CDR2 YNNKEL (reference sequence). V lost 6 bases to trimming and J lost 5 bases, with 8 bases between them. The CDR3 runs 12 residues. CDR3 in DNA: TGTGCCAGCAGTCGGAGAGATCAGCCCCAGCATTTT. As protein: CASSRRDQPQHF.

Comment on this clone: The same CDR3 is also encoded by other DNA sequences in this sample. The V call is TRBV5-1, the J call TRBJ2-1; D is ambiguous. The CDR3 has 12 amino acids. V was clipped by 0 bases and J by 6 bases, with 4 bases between them. CDR1 and CDR2 (germline): SGHRS, YFSETQ. The CDR3 coding sequence is TGCGCCAGCAGCTTGGGTAGCAATGAGCAGTTCTTC. As protein: CASSLGSNEQFF.

This sequence joins TRBV27 and TRBJ1-6, with 9 bases lining up with TRBD1. The V and J ends lost 1 base and 7 bases, in that order; junction bases with no gene match: 5. Germline V gene data show CDR1 as MNHEY and CDR2 as SMNVEV (reference sequence). The CDR3 covers 16 residues. The CDR3 region is CASSLFIGTGNSPLHF. The DNA of the CDR3 is TGTGCCAGCAGTTTATTTATCGGGACAGGGAATTCACCCCTCCACTTT.

The V gene is TRBV7-2, the J gene TRBJ2-3; a weak D match, TRBD2 (6 bases). Trimming left V 4 bases short and J 6 bases short, with 17 bases between. The CDR3 spans 15 residues. Germline CDR1 and CDR2: SGHTA and FQGNSA. The CDR3 DNA sequence: TGTGCCAGCAGCTCCAACGGGTATGGGAGGGATACGCAGTATTTT. Its protein product is CASSSNGYGRDTQYF.

This chain links TRBV9 with TRBJ2-5; D is ambiguous. The V end lost 4 bases, the J end lost 0 bases, and 7 bases lay between the germline ends. Germline loops: CDR1 SGDLS, CDR2 YYNGEE. The CDR3 extends over 13 amino acids. The CDR3 DNA reads as TGTGCCAGCAGCCCTCCCTACCAAGAGACCCAGTACTTC. It encodes CASSPPYQETQYF.

The chain combines TRBV19 with TRBJ1-2, with D unclear. The CDR3 is 15 residues long. V was clipped by 3 bases and J by 0 bases, with 11 bases between them. The germline gives CDR1 LNHDA, CDR2 SQIVND (reference sequence). CDR3 nucleotides: TGTGCCAGTAGTATCTCCGACACGTCTAACTATGGCTACACCTTC. Encoded protein: CASSISDTSNYGYTF.

The chain has TRBV19 and TRBJ1-2, with D perhaps matching TRBD1 (5 bases). Trimming cost V 0 bases and J 4 bases, with 12 bases left between them. The germline V gene encodes CDR1 LNHDA and CDR2 SQIVND (reference sequence). This CDR3 is 15 amino acids long. The CDR3 protein is CASSIDQWTIYGYTF. The CDR3 nucleotides are TGTGCCAGTAGTATAGATCAGTGGACAATCTATGGCTACACCTTC. Full variable domain (outside the CDR3, taken from reference TRBV19 and TRBJ1-2): DGGITQSPKYLFRKEGQNVTLSCEQNLNHDAMYWYRQDPGQGLRLIYYSQIVNDFQKGDIAEGYSVSREKKESFPLTVTSAQKNPTAFYLCASSIDQWTIYGYTFGSGTRLTVV.

The rearrangement uses TRBV10-3 and TRBJ2-1; tentative D call: TRBD1 (5 bases). Germline V gene sequence: CDR1 ENHRY, CDR2 SYGVKD. The CDR3 loop spans 13 amino acids. Deletions cut 8 bases from V and 4 bases from J, with 12 bases between. The CDR3 DNA sequence: TGTGCCATCGGAGCAGGGAAATACAATGAGCAGTTCTTC. It is translated as CAIGAGKYNEQFF.

This clone is a singleton in its sample. J is TRBJ1-4 and V is TRBV4-1, with 8 positions matching TRBD1. Germline V gene data show CDR1 as MGHRA and CDR2 as YSYEKL. This CDR3 region has 15 residues. V shed 4 bases and J 6 bases; nucleotides not matched to a gene: 7. CDR3 amino acids: CASSLGQGGDEKLFF. The CDR3 DNA follows: TGCGCCAGCAGCCTTGGACAGGGCGGGGATGAAAAACTGTTTTTT.

The chain has TRBV5-4 and TRBJ2-5, with 9 bases matching TRBD2. Germline assignment: CDR1 SGHNT and CDR2 YYREEE (reference sequence). The CDR3 consists of 17 residues. The V and J ends lost 2 bases and 4 bases, in that order; junction bases with no gene match: 12. The CDR3 nucleotides are TGTGCCAGCAGCTTAATATCGACTAGCGGCCTCGGAGAGACCCAGTACTTC. Encoded protein: CASSLISTSGLGETQYF.